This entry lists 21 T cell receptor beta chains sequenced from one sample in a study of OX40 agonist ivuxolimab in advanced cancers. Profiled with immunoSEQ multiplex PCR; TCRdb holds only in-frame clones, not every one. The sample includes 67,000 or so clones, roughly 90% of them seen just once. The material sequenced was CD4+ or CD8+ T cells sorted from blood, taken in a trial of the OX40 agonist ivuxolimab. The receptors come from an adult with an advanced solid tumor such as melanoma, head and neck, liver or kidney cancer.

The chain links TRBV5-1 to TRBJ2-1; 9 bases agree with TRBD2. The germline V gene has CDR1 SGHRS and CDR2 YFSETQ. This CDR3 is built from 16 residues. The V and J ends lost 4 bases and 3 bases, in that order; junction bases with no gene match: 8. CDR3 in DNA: TGCGCCAGCAGCAGGAGAACTAGCGGGCTCTACAATGAGCAGTTCTTC. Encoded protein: CASSRRTSGLYNEQFF.

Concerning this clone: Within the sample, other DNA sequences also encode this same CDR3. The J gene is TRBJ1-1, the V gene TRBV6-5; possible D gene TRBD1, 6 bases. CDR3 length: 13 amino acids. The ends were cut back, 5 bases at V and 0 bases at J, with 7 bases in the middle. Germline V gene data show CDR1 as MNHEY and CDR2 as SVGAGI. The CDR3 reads CASSQGMNTEAFF. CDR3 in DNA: TGTGCCAGCAGTCAGGGGATGAACACTGAAGCTTTCTTT.

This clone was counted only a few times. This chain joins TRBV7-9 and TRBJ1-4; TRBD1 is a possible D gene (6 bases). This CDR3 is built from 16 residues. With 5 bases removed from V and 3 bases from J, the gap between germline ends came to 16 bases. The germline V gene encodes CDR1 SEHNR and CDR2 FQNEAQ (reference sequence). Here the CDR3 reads CASSKGGGAANEKLFF. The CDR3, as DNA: TGTGCCAGCAGCAAGGGGGGCGGGGCAGCTAATGAAAAACTGTTTTTT.

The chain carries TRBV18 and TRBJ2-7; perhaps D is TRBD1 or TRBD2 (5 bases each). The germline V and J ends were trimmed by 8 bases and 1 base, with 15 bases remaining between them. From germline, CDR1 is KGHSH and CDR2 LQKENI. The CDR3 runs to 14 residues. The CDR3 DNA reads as TGTGCCAGCGCATTCGATGAGGGGTCCTACGAGCAGTACTTC. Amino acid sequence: CASAFDEGSYEQYF.

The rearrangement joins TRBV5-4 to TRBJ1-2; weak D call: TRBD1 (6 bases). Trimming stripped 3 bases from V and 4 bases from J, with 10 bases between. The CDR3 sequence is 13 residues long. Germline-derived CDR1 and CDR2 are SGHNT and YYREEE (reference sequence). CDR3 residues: CASSYRAGYGYTF. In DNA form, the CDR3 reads TGTGCCAGCAGCTACAGGGCAGGCTATGGCTACACCTTC.

CDR3 DNA: TGTGCCAGCAGCCCGGACGGCTCTGGGGCCAACGTCCTGACTTTC. Translating it yields CASSPDGSGANVLTF. The chain recombines TRBV6-5 with TRBJ2-6; D is ambiguous. Per germline, CDR1 MNHEY and CDR2 SVGAGI. With 6 bases removed from V and 0 bases from J, the gap between germline ends came to 9 bases. This CDR3 contains 15 residues.

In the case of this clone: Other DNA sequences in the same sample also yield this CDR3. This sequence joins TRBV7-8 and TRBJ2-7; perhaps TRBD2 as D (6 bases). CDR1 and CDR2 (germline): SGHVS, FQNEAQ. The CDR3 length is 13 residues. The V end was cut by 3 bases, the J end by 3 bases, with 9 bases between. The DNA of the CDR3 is TGTGCCAGCAGCTTGGCGACTAGCTACGAGCAGTACTTC. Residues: CASSLATSYEQYF. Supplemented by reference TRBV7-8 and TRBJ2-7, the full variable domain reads GAGVSQSPRYKVAKRGQDVALRCDPISGHVSLFWYQQALGQGPEFLTYFQNEAQLDKSGLPSDRFFAERPEGSVSTLKIQRTQQEDSAVYLCASSLATSYEQYFGPGTRLTVT.

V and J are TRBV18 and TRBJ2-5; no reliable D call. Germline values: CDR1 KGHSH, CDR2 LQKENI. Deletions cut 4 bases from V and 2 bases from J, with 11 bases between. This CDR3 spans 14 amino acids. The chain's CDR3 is CASSLAGLQETQYF. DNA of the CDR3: TGTGCCAGCTCACTTGCCGGGCTACAAGAGACCCAGTACTTC.

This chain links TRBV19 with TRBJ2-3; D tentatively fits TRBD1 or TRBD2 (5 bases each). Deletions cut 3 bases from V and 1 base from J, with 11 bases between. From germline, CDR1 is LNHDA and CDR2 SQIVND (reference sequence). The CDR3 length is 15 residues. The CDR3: CASSIGDPRTDTQYF. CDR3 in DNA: TGTGCCAGTAGTATTGGGGACCCCCGCACAGATACGCAGTATTTT.

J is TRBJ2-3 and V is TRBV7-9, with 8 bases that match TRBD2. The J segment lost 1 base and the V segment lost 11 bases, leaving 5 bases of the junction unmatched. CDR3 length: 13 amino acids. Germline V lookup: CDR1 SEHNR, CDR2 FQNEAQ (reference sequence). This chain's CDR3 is CASARGGTDTQYF. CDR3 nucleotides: TGTGCCTCGGCGCGGGGGGGCACAGATACGCAGTATTTT.

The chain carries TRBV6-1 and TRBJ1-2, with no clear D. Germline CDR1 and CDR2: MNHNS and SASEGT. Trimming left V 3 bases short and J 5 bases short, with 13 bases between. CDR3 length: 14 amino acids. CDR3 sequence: CASSDGPDGYGYTF. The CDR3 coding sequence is TGTGCCAGCAGTGATGGCCCCGACGGATATGGCTACACCTTC.

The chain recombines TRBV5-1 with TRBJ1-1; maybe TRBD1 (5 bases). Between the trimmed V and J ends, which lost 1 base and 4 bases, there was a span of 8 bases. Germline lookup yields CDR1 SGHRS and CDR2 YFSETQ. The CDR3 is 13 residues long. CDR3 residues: CASSLQGGTEAFF. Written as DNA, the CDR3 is TGCGCCAGCAGCTTGCAGGGAGGCACTGAAGCTTTCTTT. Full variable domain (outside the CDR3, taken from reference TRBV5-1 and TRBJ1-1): KAGVTQTPRYLIKTRGQQVTLSCSPISGHRSVSWYQQTPGQGLQFLFEYFSETQRNKGNFPGRFSGRQFSNSRSEMNVSTLELGDSALYLCASSLQGGTEAFFGQGTRLTVV.

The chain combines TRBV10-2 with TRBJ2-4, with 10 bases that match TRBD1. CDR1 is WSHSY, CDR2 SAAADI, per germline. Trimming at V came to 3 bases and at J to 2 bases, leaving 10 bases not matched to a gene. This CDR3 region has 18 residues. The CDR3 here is CASSEGTGDLNSKNIQYF. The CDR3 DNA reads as TGCGCCAGCAGTGAAGGGACAGGGGATTTAAACTCCAAAAACATTCAGTACTTC.

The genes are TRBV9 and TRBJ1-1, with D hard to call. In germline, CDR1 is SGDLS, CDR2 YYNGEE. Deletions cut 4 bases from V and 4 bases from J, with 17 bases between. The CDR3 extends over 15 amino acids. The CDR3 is CASSPSGMYGTEAFF. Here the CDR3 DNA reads TGTGCCAGCAGCCCTAGTGGTATGTATGGCACTGAAGCTTTCTTT.

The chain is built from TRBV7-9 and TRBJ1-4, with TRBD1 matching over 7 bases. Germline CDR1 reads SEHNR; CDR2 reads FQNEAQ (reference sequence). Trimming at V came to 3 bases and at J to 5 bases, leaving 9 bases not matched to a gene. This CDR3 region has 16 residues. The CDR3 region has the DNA TGTGCCAGCAGCTTGGGAACCGGGACAGAGAATGAAAAACTGTTTTTT. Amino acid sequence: CASSLGTGTENEKLFF. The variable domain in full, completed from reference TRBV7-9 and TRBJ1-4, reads DTGVSQNPRHKITKRGQNVTFRCDPISEHNRLYWYRQTLGQGPEFLTYFQNEAQLEKSRLLSDRFSAERPKGSFSTLEIQRTEQGDSAMYLCASSLGTGTENEKLFFGSGTQLSVL.

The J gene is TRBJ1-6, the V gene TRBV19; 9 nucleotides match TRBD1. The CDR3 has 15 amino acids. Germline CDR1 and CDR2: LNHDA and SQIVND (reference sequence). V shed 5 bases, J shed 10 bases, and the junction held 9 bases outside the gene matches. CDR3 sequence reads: CASSPRDRAHSPLHF. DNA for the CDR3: TGTGCCAGTAGTCCTCGGGACAGGGCACACTCACCCCTCCACTTT.

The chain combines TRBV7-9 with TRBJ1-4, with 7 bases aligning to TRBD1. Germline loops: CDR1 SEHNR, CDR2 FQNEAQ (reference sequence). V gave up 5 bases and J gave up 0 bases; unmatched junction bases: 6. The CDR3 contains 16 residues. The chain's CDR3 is CASSRGQPPTNEKLFF. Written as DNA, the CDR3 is TGTGCCAGCAGCAGGGGACAGCCCCCAACTAATGAAAAACTGTTTTTT.

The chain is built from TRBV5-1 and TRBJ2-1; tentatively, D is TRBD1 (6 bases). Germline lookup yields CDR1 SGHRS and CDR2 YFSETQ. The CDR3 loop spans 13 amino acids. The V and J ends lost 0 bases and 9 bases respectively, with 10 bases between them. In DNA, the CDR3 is TGCGCCAGCAGCTTGGACAGGGCGGGTGAGCAGTTCTTC. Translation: CASSLDRAGEQFF.

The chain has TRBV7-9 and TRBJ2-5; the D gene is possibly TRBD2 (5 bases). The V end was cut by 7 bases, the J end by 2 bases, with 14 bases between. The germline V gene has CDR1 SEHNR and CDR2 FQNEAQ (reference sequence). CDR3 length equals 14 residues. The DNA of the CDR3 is TGTGCCAGCACCCTTATAGGACTTCAAGAGACCCAGTACTTC. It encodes CASTLIGLQETQYF.

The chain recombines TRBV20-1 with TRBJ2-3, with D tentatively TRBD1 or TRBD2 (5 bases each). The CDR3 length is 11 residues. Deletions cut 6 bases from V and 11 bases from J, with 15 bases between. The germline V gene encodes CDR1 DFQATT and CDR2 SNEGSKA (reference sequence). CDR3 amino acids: CSAPFSGGQYF. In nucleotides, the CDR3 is TGCAGTGCCCCCTTTAGTGGGGGGCAGTATTTT.

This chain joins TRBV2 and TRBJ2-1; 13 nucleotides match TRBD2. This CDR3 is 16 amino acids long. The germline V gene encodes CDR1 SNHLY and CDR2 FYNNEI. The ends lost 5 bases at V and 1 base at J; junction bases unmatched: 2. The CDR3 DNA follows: TGTGCCAGCAGTCGGACTAGCGGGGGATCCTACAATGAGCAGTTCTTC. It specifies CASSRTSGGSYNEQFF. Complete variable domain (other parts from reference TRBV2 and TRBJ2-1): EPEVTQTPSHQVTQMGQEVILRCVPISNHLYFYWYRQILGQKVEFLVSFYNNEISEKSEIFDDQFSVERPDGSNFTLKIRSTKLEDSAMYFCASSRTSGGSYNEQFFGPGTRLTVL.